The 6 T cell receptor beta chains below come from one sample, sequenced in a study of control samples from healthy donors and cancer patients. The table came from immunoSEQ multiplex PCR; TCRdb's copy has only in-frame clones and leaves some out. The repertoire holds about 94,000 clones, with 90% as singletons. The specimen was blood. The origin of the receptors is a woman aged 18-35 years in good health.

This clone is a singleton in its sample. The V call is TRBV7-2, the J call TRBJ1-4, with 8 positions matching TRBD1. This CDR3 has 15 amino acids. Germline trimming cut 1 base from V and 7 bases from J; bases unmatched to any gene: 5. In germline, CDR1 is SGHTA, CDR2 FQGNSA. CDR3 sequence: CASSLGTGCCEKLFF. Written as DNA, the CDR3 is TGTGCCAGCAGCTTAGGGACAGGGTGTTGTGAAAAACTGTTTTTT.

V and J are TRBV5-1 and TRBJ2-3, with 13 bases matching TRBD2. The CDR3 length is 16 residues. Per the germline V gene, CDR1 is SGHRS and CDR2 is YFSETQ. J was trimmed by 3 bases and V by 5 bases; bases with no gene match: 6. The CDR3 is CASRGGTSGETDTQYF. CDR3 sequence (DNA): TGCGCCAGCAGGGGAGGGACTAGCGGGGAGACAGATACGCAGTATTTT.

The chain is built from TRBV29-1 and TRBJ2-1; 12 positions match TRBD2. This CDR3 has 17 amino acids. The J segment lost 0 bases and the V segment lost 0 bases, leaving 3 bases of the junction unmatched. The germline V gene has CDR1 SQVTM and CDR2 ANQGSEA. CDR3 nucleotide sequence: TGCAGCGTTGAAGAACTAGCGGGGGGCAACTCCTACAATGAGCAGTTCTTC. Residues: CSVEELAGGNSYNEQFF.

This chain uses TRBV25-1 with TRBJ1-4; unclear D gene. The germline gives CDR1 MGHDK, CDR2 SYGVNS. V was trimmed by 3 bases and J by 8 bases, leaving 13 bases between them. This CDR3 contains 14 residues. The CDR3 coding sequence is TGTGCCAGCAGTGATCAGTCCAGTGGCGAAAAACTGTTTTTT. This sequence encodes CASSDQSSGEKLFF.

This clone came up once. V is TRBV11-3 and J is TRBJ1-5, with TRBD1 matching over 8 bases. Per germline, CDR1 SGHNT and CDR2 YENEEA. V dropped 6 bases and J dropped 6; count of bases not matched to a gene: 13. The CDR3 length is 16 residues. The CDR3 region is CASSYSGTGEAQPQHF. The DNA of the CDR3 is TGTGCCAGCAGTTATTCCGGGACAGGTGAGGCTCAGCCCCAGCATTTT.

This clone was detected only once. CDR3 protein: CASSQRGQAGNTIYF. DNA of the CDR3: TGCGCCAGCAGTCAACGGGGGCAGGCTGGAAACACCATATATTTT. The chain links TRBV23-1 to TRBJ1-3; weak D call: TRBD1 (6 bases). TRBV23-1 is reported as an ORF; its role is uncertain. The length of the CDR3 is 15 residues. V lost 2 bases to trimming and J lost 2 bases, with 10 bases between them.